Below, 26 T cell receptor beta chains from the same sample are listed, as sequenced in a study of T cell repertoires in cytomegalovirus infection. Their recognized antigens are unknown. One entry per CDR3 protein, called by TCRdb with MiXCR from the reads. The table has 640,000 or so distinct CDR3 sequences, about 30% seen once. This specimen consisted of cultured PBMCs, obtained from culture after CMV antigen stimulation. These receptor sequences come from a human donor in good health (CMV status not recorded). Some clones in this sample may be carry-over from other donors' samples.

The genes are TRBV12-3 or TRBV12-4 and TRBJ2-3; D is ambiguous. This CDR3 comprises 15 residues. V dropped 3 bases and J dropped 4 bases, with 14 bases sitting between them. The CDR3 DNA sequence: TGTGCCAGCAGTTTTAAGAGTAGCTCCCCAGATACGCAGTATTTT. Translated, it gives CASSFKSSSPDTQYF.

The chain couples TRBV7-8 to TRBJ1-6; the match to TRBD1 covers 8 bases. The CDR3 is 15 amino acids. The germline V gene encodes CDR1 SGHVS and CDR2 FQNEAQ. V lost 4 bases and J lost 10; bases outside the gene matches: 9. DNA for the CDR3: TGTGCCAGCAGCTATCGGGACAGGCAGGGCTCACCCCTCCACTTT. This gives the protein CASSYRDRQGSPLHF.

This chain uses TRBV5-4 with TRBJ2-1; 7 nucleotides match TRBD2. The CDR3 consists of 15 residues. CDR1 and CDR2 (germline): SGHNT, YYREEE (reference sequence). Unmatched junction bases numbered 3, after V lost 2 bases and J lost 1 base. This chain's CDR3 is CASSFLAASYNEQFF. The CDR3 coding sequence is TGTGCCAGCAGCTTCCTAGCGGCATCCTACAATGAGCAGTTCTTC.

This clonotype has just a few counts. CDR3 DNA: TGTGCCAGTCGGACAGGGCTCACTGAAGCTTTCTTT. Translating it yields CASRTGLTEAFF. The chain has TRBV19 and TRBJ1-1; 8 nucleotides agree with TRBD1. This CDR3 contains 12 residues. After removal of 8 bases from V and 4 bases from J, the junction contained 3 bases not matched to a gene. Germline V gene data show CDR1 as LNHDA and CDR2 as SQIVND (reference sequence). The complete variable domain, with remaining parts taken from reference TRBV19 and TRBJ1-1, reads DGGITQSPKYLFRKEGQNVTLSCEQNLNHDAMYWYRQDPGQGLRLIYYSQIVNDFQKGDIAEGYSVSREKKESFPLTVTSAQKNPTAFYLCASRTGLTEAFFGQGTRLTVV.

The rearrangement uses TRBV11-2 and TRBJ1-1; weak D call: TRBD1 (5 bases). The CDR3 has 14 amino acids. Germline-derived CDR1 and CDR2 are SGHAT and FQNNGV. V lost 3 bases and J lost 5, with 13 bases in between. Here the CDR3 DNA reads TGTGCCAGCAGCTTTTACCAGGGAGAGACTGAAGCTTTCTTT. This gives the protein CASSFYQGETEAFF.

The chain couples TRBV2 to TRBJ2-7; TRBD2 matches at 8 bases. The CDR3 length is 19 residues. With 5 bases clipped from V and 0 bases from J, the junction kept 18 bases outside the gene matches. CDR1 and CDR2 from the germline V gene are SNHLY and FYNNEI. DNA of the CDR3: TGTGCCAGCAGTTTCACCTCGGGAGGGCCCTACCCCCGCTCCTACGAGCAGTACTTC. Translated, it gives CASSFTSGGPYPRSYEQYF.

This clonotype has a handful of counts. This rearrangement joins TRBV7-9 to TRBJ2-1; D possibly corresponds to TRBD2 (7 bases). V was cut by 1 base and J by 6 bases, with 13 bases left in between. The CDR3 is 15 residues long. Germline V gene sequence: CDR1 SEHNR, CDR2 FQNEAQ (reference sequence). CDR3 DNA sequence: TGTGCCAGCAGCTTAGTTGGCGGGGGCGGCAATGAGCAGTTCTTC. Its translation: CASSLVGGGGNEQFF.

The chain uses TRBV19 and TRBJ1-2, with D uncertain. Germline values: CDR1 LNHDA, CDR2 SQIVND (reference sequence). V lost 3 bases and J lost 4, with 15 bases in between. The CDR3 runs 15 residues. The CDR3 region has the DNA TGTGCCAGTAGTATTGGTCGCAGCAACTTCTATGGCTACACCTTC. This translates into CASSIGRSNFYGYTF.

The chain uses TRBV24-1 and TRBJ2-3; 9 bases map to TRBD2. V was clipped by 2 bases and J by 2 bases; unmatched bases: 7. Germline V CDR1 and CDR2: KGHDR, SFDVKD. The CDR3 is made up of 17 amino acids. CDR3 sequence (DNA): TGTGCCACCAGTGATTCACATAGCGGGAGTAACACAGATACGCAGTATTTT. This translates into CATSDSHSGSNTDTQYF.

The chain employs TRBV7-6 and TRBJ2-1; 7 positions match TRBD2. Losses at the gene ends were 2 bases for V and 8 bases for J; bases not matched to a gene: 6. This CDR3 is built from 14 residues. From germline, CDR1 is SGHVS and CDR2 FNYEAQ. The CDR3: CASSLLAAPDEQFF. The DNA for the CDR3 is TGTGCCAGCAGCTTACTAGCGGCTCCTGATGAGCAGTTCTTC.

Comment on this clonotype: Relative to the germline gene, one junction end is altered; a read error may explain this. The CDR3 DNA is TGTGCCAGCAGCTTGTGGGGGGTGAACACTGACGCTTTCTTT. Amino acid sequence: CASSLWGVNTDAFF. The chain joins TRBV7-2 to TRBJ1-1; TRBD1 is a possible D gene (5 bases). Germline CDR1 and CDR2: SGHTA and FQGNSA. The CDR3 spans 14 residues.

This sequence joins TRBV6-2 or TRBV6-3 and TRBJ2-7; D is unresolved. Germline V gene lookup returns CDR1 MNHEY and CDR2 SVGEGT. V was shortened by 5 bases and J by 0 bases, with 8 bases between the two germline ends. The CDR3 is made up of 13 amino acids. The CDR3 protein is CASSPSVSYEQYF. The CDR3 DNA sequence: TGTGCCAGCAGTCCCTCGGTCTCCTACGAGCAGTACTTC.

The rearrangement uses TRBV2 and TRBJ1-2; D ambiguous. Germline V gene lookup returns CDR1 SNHLY and CDR2 FYNNEI. Trimming shortened V by 4 bases and J by 1 base, and 13 bases separated the two germline ends. The CDR3 runs to 15 residues. CDR3 sequence reads: CASSVGGQLNYGYTF. The CDR3 bases are TGTGCCAGCAGTGTTGGAGGCCAACTTAACTATGGCTACACCTTC. Variable domain in full (rest from reference TRBV2 and TRBJ1-2): EPEVTQTPSHQVTQMGQEVILRCVPISNHLYFYWYRQILGQKVEFLVSFYNNEISEKSEIFDDQFSVERPDGSNFTLKIRSTKLEDSAMYFCASSVGGQLNYGYTFGSGTRLTVV.

This clonotype was detected many times. The chain joins TRBV7-2 to TRBJ2-2; 9 nucleotides align to TRBD2. Germline CDR1 reads SGHTA; CDR2 reads FQGNSA. The CDR3 extends over 17 amino acids. After removal of 5 bases from V and 0 bases from J, the junction contained 7 bases not matched to a gene. CDR3 protein: CASSLGLAGPNTGELFF. CDR3 bases: TGTGCCAGCAGCCTTGGGCTAGCGGGACCGAACACCGGGGAGCTGTTTTTT.

This clonotype showed up just a few times. The genes are TRBV10-3 and TRBJ1-1; TRBD1 matches 8 bases. V lost 3 bases, J lost 2 bases, and 2 bases stayed unmatched. The CDR3 totals 14 residues. Germline loops: CDR1 ENHRY, CDR2 SYGVKD. DNA of the CDR3: TGTGCCATCAGTGAAGGGACAGGCAACACTGAAGCTTTCTTT. Amino acid sequence: CAISEGTGNTEAFF.

This clonotype was recorded at least ten times. The V call is TRBV7-8, the J call TRBJ2-1, with 8 bases identical to TRBD2. This CDR3 spans 14 amino acids. Per the germline V gene, CDR1 is SGHVS and CDR2 is FQNEAQ. J lost 6 bases, V lost 4 bases, and 5 bases had no gene match. The CDR3 region is CASSSLAGTNEQFF. The DNA of the CDR3 is TGTGCCAGCAGCTCTCTAGCGGGTACCAATGAGCAGTTCTTC.

This chain joins TRBV20-1 and TRBJ2-5; TRBD1 matches 7 bases. V lost 2 bases to trimming and J lost 1 base; unmatched junction nucleotides: 7. This CDR3 has 15 residues. Looked up from germline, CDR1 is DFQATT and CDR2 is SNEGSKA (reference sequence). The CDR3 spells CSARYAGTVQETQYF. The CDR3 region has the DNA TGCAGTGCTAGATACGCTGGGACAGTCCAAGAGACCCAGTACTTC.

This clonotype was found a few times. The J gene is TRBJ1-1, the V gene TRBV14, with no clear D. Germline assignment: CDR1 SGHDN and CDR2 FVKESK. CDR3 size: 15 residues. Trimming removed 0 bases at V and 7 bases at J, with 15 bases between. The chain's CDR3 is CASSQDRGAGYEAFF. The CDR3 bases are TGTGCCAGCAGCCAAGATCGGGGTGCAGGCTATGAAGCTTTCTTT.

The chain carries TRBV28 and TRBJ2-4; TRBD2 matches at 10 bases. The length of the CDR3 is 16 residues. The V gene's germline CDR1 is MDHEN and CDR2 SYDVKM. The J segment lost 7 bases and the V segment lost 6 bases, leaving 12 bases of the junction unmatched. Here the CDR3 DNA reads TGTGCCAGCAGCGTTCCTAGCGGGGGTGGGGGGAACATTCAGTACTTC. It translates to CASSVPSGGGGNIQYF.

V gene TRBV5-4 combines with J gene TRBJ2-7; the D gene is possibly TRBD1 (5 bases). The CDR3 loop spans 14 amino acids. Germline V CDR1 and CDR2: SGHNT, YYREEE (reference sequence). V lost 4 bases, J lost 2 bases, and 13 bases lay in between. The CDR3 spells CASSQNTGPYEQYF. CDR3 nucleotides: TGTGCCAGCAGCCAGAATACAGGACCCTACGAGCAGTACTTC. The full variable domain, with the rest looked up from reference TRBV5-4 and TRBJ2-7, is ETGVTQSPTHLIKTRGQQVTLRCSSQSGHNTVSWYQQALGQGPQFIFQYYREEENGRGNFPPRFSGLQFPNYSSELNVNALELDDSALYLCASSQNTGPYEQYFGPGTRLTVT.

The table lists this clonotype with a few counts. The chain couples TRBV7-9 to TRBJ2-5; D remains unclear. Germline V gives CDR1 SEHNR, CDR2 FQNEAQ (reference sequence). V was cut by 6 bases and J by 5 bases, with 10 bases left in between. The CDR3 contains 12 residues. CDR3 sequence (DNA): TGTGCCAGCAGGGCGGCTGGGGAGACCCAGTACTTC. Protein: CASRAAGETQYF.

The chain carries TRBV20-1 and TRBJ1-2, with 12 bases that match TRBD1. V was pared by 6 bases and J by 8 bases, with 7 bases of the junction left unmatched. The CDR3 extends over 13 amino acids. Germline values: CDR1 DFQATT, CDR2 SNEGSKA (reference sequence). CDR3 amino acids: CSAAGQGARGYTF. The CDR3 region has the DNA TGCAGTGCGGCGGGACAGGGGGCGCGGGGCTACACCTTC.

J is TRBJ2-5 and V is TRBV6-1; TRBD1 agrees at 8 bases. Germline lookup yields CDR1 MNHNS and CDR2 SASEGT. The V gene end was trimmed by 5 bases and the J gene end by 2 bases; junction bases not matched to a gene: 7. CDR3 size: 15 residues. The CDR3 spells CASSFSTGGQETQYF. The CDR3 nucleotides read TGTGCCAGCAGTTTTTCAACAGGGGGTCAAGAGACCCAGTACTTC.

The sample holds many counts of this clonotype. The chain combines TRBV7-2 with TRBJ2-7; D is perhaps TRBD1 or TRBD2 (5 bases each). V gave up 2 bases and J gave up 2 bases, with 16 bases separating them. CDR3 length: 16 residues. CDR1 is SGHTA, CDR2 FQGNSA, per germline. The CDR3 nucleotides are TGTGCCAGCAGCTTAAGGGGTAGCGCCCTCACCTACGAGCAGTACTTC. It codes for CASSLRGSALTYEQYF.

The chain recombines TRBV5-1 with TRBJ2-1, with 8 bases lining up with TRBD2. There are 13 residues in the CDR3. Germline V gives CDR1 SGHRS, CDR2 YFSETQ. Unmatched junction bases numbered 4, after V lost 4 bases and J lost 7 bases. The CDR3 region has the DNA TGCGCCAGCAGCCCGGGGGGGGTAAATGAGCAGTTCTTC. Residues: CASSPGGVNEQFF. The full variable domain, its missing parts supplied by reference TRBV5-1 and TRBJ2-1, is KAGVTQTPRYLIKTRGQQVTLSCSPISGHRSVSWYQQTPGQGLQFLFEYFSETQRNKGNFPGRFSGRQFSNSRSEMNVSTLELGDSALYLCASSPGGVNEQFFGPGTRLTVL.

V and J are TRBV15 and TRBJ1-2; D not resolved. The V and J ends lost 1 base and 4 bases respectively, with 13 bases between them. Germline V CDR1 and CDR2: LNHNV, YYDKDF (reference sequence). This CDR3 spans 15 amino acids. CDR3 amino acids: CATSRASGRLYGYTF. CDR3 DNA: TGTGCCACCAGCAGAGCCTCAGGACGGCTCTATGGCTACACCTTC.